One sample yielded the 20 T cell receptor beta chains listed below, sequenced in a study of PD-1 blockade in classical Hodgkin lymphoma. The data were produced by immunoSEQ multiplex PCR, yet TCRdb's version contains in-frame clones alone and is incomplete. The sample records 90,000 to 130,000 clones, 89% being singletons. Every patient was affected by relapse after autologous stem cell transplantation, while exposure to brentuximab vedotin was not uniform. The specimen was peripheral blood mononuclear cells (PBMCs), collected before the second cycle of nivolumab. All receptors derive from a human donor with classical Hodgkin lymphoma.

The chain is built from TRBV6-5 and TRBJ1-2; no clear D gene. CDR1 and CDR2 from the germline V gene are MNHEY and SVGAGI. Trimming pared 6 bases from V and 1 base from J, leaving 15 bases between. This CDR3 has 15 amino acids. CDR3 residues: CASSQSAMLNYGYTF. CDR3 coding DNA: TGTGCCAGCAGCCAGAGCGCCATGCTTAACTATGGCTACACCTTC.

Turning to this clone: This CDR3 is also generated by other DNA sequences in the sample. This rearrangement joins TRBV11-2 to TRBJ2-2; D might be TRBD1 (5 bases). CDR3 length: 14 residues. The V and J ends lost 6 bases and 7 bases respectively, with 15 bases between them. CDR1 is SGHAT and CDR2 is FQNNGV in the germline V gene. CDR3 nucleotide sequence: TGTGCCAGCAGTTCAAGGGAAGGGGACGGGGAGCTGTTTTTT. Protein sequence: CASSSREGDGELFF.

The gene calls are TRBV10-2 and TRBJ2-1, with D possibly being TRBD2 (6 bases). The CDR3 loop spans 12 amino acids. CDR1 WSHSY and CDR2 SAAADI come from the germline V gene. V lost 8 bases and J lost 9, with 14 bases in between. The CDR3 coding sequence is TGCGCCAGCGGATCTAGCGAGGTTGAGCAGTTCTTC. Residues: CASGSSEVEQFF.

The chain couples TRBV27 to TRBJ2-7, with D uncertain. From germline, CDR1 is MNHEY and CDR2 SMNVEV (reference sequence). The CDR3 is 13 residues long. Trimming removed 4 bases from V and 2 bases from J, with 9 bases in between. The chain's CDR3 is CASSWSSTYEQYF. DNA of the CDR3: TGTGCCAGCAGTTGGAGCAGTACCTACGAGCAGTACTTC.

This clone occurred a few times. The chain couples TRBV7-9 to TRBJ1-4; D is perhaps TRBD1 (5 bases). V was shortened by 3 bases and J by 8 bases, with 13 bases between the two germline ends. The CDR3 is 14 residues long. The germline V gene has CDR1 SEHNR and CDR2 FQNEAQ (reference sequence). The CDR3 region is CASSLGTWGEKLFF. As DNA, the CDR3 is TGTGCCAGCAGCTTGGGGACCTGGGGGGAAAAACTGTTTTTT.

This chain joins TRBV6-1 and TRBJ1-1; 10 nucleotides agree with TRBD1. The CDR3 totals 14 residues. CDR1 is MNHNS and CDR2 is SASEGT in the germline V gene. V lost 7 bases to trimming and J lost 4 bases; unmatched junction nucleotides: 6. CDR3 coding DNA: TGTGCCAGCACCAACCGGGACAGGGGCACTGAAGCTTTCTTT. It is translated as CASTNRDRGTEAFF.

The sample holds one count of this clone. V and J are TRBV9 and TRBJ1-1, with 10 bases identical to TRBD1. Germline trimming cut 2 bases from V and 8 bases from J; bases unmatched to any gene: 9. This CDR3 region has 15 residues. CDR1 and CDR2 from the germline V gene are SGDLS and YYNGEE. The CDR3 DNA reads TGTGCCAGCAGCGTTGGGACAGGGGAGGCCGGGGAAGCTTTCTTT. Its translation is CASSVGTGEAGEAFF. Together with reference TRBV9 and TRBJ1-1, the CDR3 gives the full variable domain: DSGVTQTPKHLITATGQRVTLRCSPRSGDLSVYWYQQSLDQGLQFLIQYYNGEERAKGNILERFSAQQFPDLHSELNLSSLELGDSALYFCASSVGTGEAGEAFFGQGTRLTVV.

The chain combines TRBV7-6 with TRBJ1-3; maybe TRBD1 (5 bases). Germline CDR1 reads SGHVS; CDR2 reads FNYEAQ. Deletions cut 1 base from V and 0 bases from J, with 10 bases between. CDR3 length: 16 residues. CDR3 DNA: TGTGCCAGCAGCTTAGGGGGGTTCCTCTCTGGAAACACCATATATTTT. It codes for CASSLGGFLSGNTIYF. The full variable domain, completed using reference TRBV7-6 and TRBJ1-3, is GAGVSQSPRYKVTKRGQDVALRCDPISGHVSLYWYRQALGQGPEFLTYFNYEAQQDKSGLPNDRFSAERPEGSISTLTIQRTEQRDSAMYRCASSLGGFLSGNTIYFGEGSWLTVV.

The chain recombines TRBV6-1 with TRBJ1-2; D ambiguous. Trimming took 5 bases from V and 2 from J, leaving 12 bases between them. Germline CDR1 MNHNS, CDR2 SASEGT. The CDR3 is 14 residues long. The DNA of the CDR3 is TGTGCCAGCAGTCTCCGCGGAGGGAACTATGGCTACACCTTC. This translates into CASSLRGGNYGYTF.

The gene calls are TRBV4-1 and TRBJ2-3; D is ambiguous. CDR1 and CDR2 (germline): MGHRA, YSYEKL. The CDR3 is made up of 17 amino acids. V shed 1 base and J shed 3 bases, with 17 bases lying between them. The DNA for the CDR3 is TGCGCCAGCAGCCAAGTCTTGGCCGAGGTAGTGACAGATACGCAGTATTTT. Translated, it gives CASSQVLAEVVTDTQYF.

The rearrangement links TRBV6-5 to TRBJ2-7; 9 positions match TRBD1. Germline V gene data show CDR1 as MNHEY and CDR2 as SVGAGI. The CDR3 has 14 residues. Germline trimming cut 6 bases from V and 2 bases from J; bases unmatched to any gene: 5. The CDR3 reads CASSAGTGTYEQYF. CDR3 sequence (DNA): TGTGCCAGCAGCGCCGGGACAGGGACCTACGAGCAGTACTTC.

This chain links TRBV7-2 with TRBJ2-2; D may be TRBD1 (5 bases). The CDR3 extends over 16 amino acids. Germline V gene lookup returns CDR1 SGHTA and CDR2 FQGNSA. V lost 5 bases, J lost 4 bases, and 17 bases lay in between. The CDR3 sequence: CASSLSGHLLTGELFF. The CDR3 nucleotides are TGTGCCAGCAGCCTCTCCGGACACCTTCTCACCGGGGAGCTGTTTTTT.

This rearrangement joins TRBV11-2 to TRBJ2-3, with D tentatively TRBD1 (5 bases). V lost 5 bases and J lost 4, with 19 bases in between. The germline gives CDR1 SGHAT, CDR2 FQNNGV. This CDR3 region has 16 residues. CDR3 coding DNA: TGTGCCAGCAGCCATCCCCAGGGTTCCGGCGCAGATACGCAGTATTTT. Translation: CASSHPQGSGADTQYF.

The chain carries TRBV15 and TRBJ1-1, with D tentatively TRBD1 (5 bases). The CDR3 extends over 15 amino acids. CDR1 is LNHNV and CDR2 is YYDKDF in the germline V gene (reference sequence). V was trimmed by 0 bases and J by 7 bases, leaving 15 bases between them. CDR3 amino acids: CATSRDGGTGNEAFF. The CDR3 DNA is TGTGCCACCAGCAGAGATGGCGGGACGGGGAATGAAGCTTTCTTT. The variable domain in full, with the rest retrieved from reference TRBV15 and TRBJ1-1, is DAMVIQNPRYQVTQFGKPVTLSCSQTLNHNVMYWYQQKSSQAPKLLFHYYDKDFNNEADTPDNFQSRRPNTSFCFLDIRSPGLGDTAMYLCATSRDGGTGNEAFFGQGTRLTVV.

This chain links TRBV10-3 with TRBJ2-1; 9 bases fit TRBD1. This CDR3 is 14 amino acids long. Per germline, CDR1 ENHRY and CDR2 SYGVKD. The trim removed 8 bases at V and 8 bases at J, leaving 10 bases unmatched. CDR3 sequence reads: CAIGRDRERDEQFF. For the CDR3, the DNA is TGTGCCATCGGCAGGGACAGGGAACGGGATGAGCAGTTCTTC.

J is TRBJ2-1 and V is TRBV18, with 9 bases identical to TRBD2. The ends lost 2 bases at V and 9 bases at J; junction bases unmatched: 20. In germline, CDR1 is KGHSH, CDR2 LQKENI. CDR3 length equals 19 residues. The CDR3 reads CASSPAGLAGSGQTTEQFF. As DNA, the CDR3 is TGTGCCAGCTCACCAGCGGGGCTAGCGGGGAGTGGGCAAACAACTGAGCAGTTCTTC.

V usage is TRBV5-1 and J usage is TRBJ2-7, with D possibly TRBD2 on 6 matching bases. The CDR3 loop spans 15 amino acids. From germline, CDR1 is SGHRS and CDR2 YFSETQ. The V and J ends lost 0 bases and 2 bases respectively, with 12 bases between them. The CDR3 spells CASSLAVAGPYEQYF. CDR3 DNA: TGCGCCAGCAGCTTGGCCGTGGCGGGGCCCTACGAGCAGTACTTC.

The J gene is TRBJ2-1, the V gene TRBV12-5; the D is unclear. Germline V gene sequence: CDR1 LGHNT, CDR2 FRNRAP. V was trimmed by 3 bases and J by 5 bases, leaving 8 bases between them. The CDR3 totals 13 residues. The CDR3 loop reads CASGLSSDNEQFF. Here the CDR3 DNA reads TGTGCTAGTGGTTTAAGCTCAGACAATGAGCAGTTCTTC.

This rearrangement joins TRBV9 to TRBJ1-1; D is ambiguous. With 4 bases removed from V and 0 bases from J, the gap between germline ends came to 10 bases. Per the germline V gene, CDR1 is SGDLS and CDR2 is YYNGEE. CDR3 length: 14 residues. The CDR3 nucleotides are TGTGCCAGCAGCTCATCAGCGATGAACACTGAAGCTTTCTTT. Translation gives CASSSSAMNTEAFF. The full variable domain, its missing parts supplied by reference TRBV9 and TRBJ1-1, is DSGVTQTPKHLITATGQRVTLRCSPRSGDLSVYWYQQSLDQGLQFLIQYYNGEERAKGNILERFSAQQFPDLHSELNLSSLELGDSALYFCASSSSAMNTEAFFGQGTRLTVV.

This sequence joins TRBV28 and TRBJ1-2, with D unresolved. The CDR3 extends over 19 amino acids. CDR1 and CDR2 from the germline V gene are MDHEN and SYDVKM. V dropped 2 bases and J dropped 6 bases, with 28 bases sitting between them. The CDR3 region is CASSLVLVSQPLQVNGYTF. The CDR3 bases are TGTGCCAGCAGTTTAGTACTAGTTAGCCAACCTCTTCAAGTTAATGGCTACACCTTC.